The TCR beta chain under discussion was sequenced for a study of blood T cell repertoires in COVID-19. For the study at large: All recovered Cohort 3 donors got two negative PCRs, got clearance, or saw symptom resolution.

A word on this clone: The same CDR3 can be traced to other DNA sequences in this sample.

In assigning cohorts, the study relied on participant-reported clinical history. V lost 2 bases to trimming and J lost 4 bases, with 7 bases between them. CDR3 length equals 13 residues. The germline CDR1 and CDR2 sequences are SGHRS and YFSETQ. Sequencing was performed with immunoSEQ multiplex PCR; in TCRdb, only in-frame clones are kept and a portion is missing. The table has about 210,000 clones, around 86% seen once; the top ten hold less than 8%. Material: PBMCs or T cells enriched from blood (not recorded which). The sequence came from a man aged 25 to 45 in a cohort exposed to, infected with or recovered from COVID-19 (not recorded which). This chain connects TRBV5-1 to TRBJ1-5; TRBD1 might be the D (5 bases). The CDR3 region is CASSLRGNQPQHF. For the CDR3, the DNA is TGCGCCAGCAGCTTACGGGGGAATCAGCCCCAGCATTTT.